These 9 T cell receptor beta chains came from one sample sequenced in a study of cytotoxic CD8 clonotypes in ibrutinib-treated CLL. Some clones are missing from TCRdb's copy, which holds only in-frame ones; the method was immunoSEQ multiplex PCR. The sample carries some 200,000 clones, roughly three quarters recorded once. Here the sequenced sample was PBMCs, taken after 12 months of ibrutinib treatment. The receptors originated from a human donor with chronic lymphocytic leukemia.

The rearrangement joins TRBV27 to TRBJ2-7; tentative D call: TRBD1 (6 bases). In germline, CDR1 is MNHEY, CDR2 SMNVEV (reference sequence). Trimming pared 6 bases from V and 1 base from J, leaving 13 bases between. There are 14 residues in the CDR3. Here the CDR3 reads CASRTGVLSYEQYF. CDR3 in DNA: TGTGCCAGCAGGACAGGAGTCCTATCCTACGAGCAGTACTTC.

This chain links TRBV27 with TRBJ2-7; D unclear. Trimming took 7 bases from V and 2 from J, leaving 15 bases between them. Germline CDR1 MNHEY, CDR2 SMNVEV (reference sequence). The CDR3 contains 14 residues. This CDR3 reads CASMKYRVPYEQYF. The CDR3 DNA is TGTGCCAGCATGAAGTATCGGGTTCCCTACGAGCAGTACTTC.

This clone has just a few counts. The chain joins TRBV14 to TRBJ1-2, with TRBD1 matching 9 bases. The CDR3 loop spans 14 amino acids. V was clipped by 4 bases and J by 4 bases; unmatched bases: 4. The V gene's germline CDR1 is SGHDN and CDR2 FVKESK. CDR3 region: CASSRDRVVYGYTF. The CDR3 nucleotides read TGTGCCAGCAGCCGGGACAGGGTCGTCTATGGCTACACCTTC. Complete variable domain (other parts from reference TRBV14 and TRBJ1-2): EAGVTQFPSHSVIEKGQTVTLRCDPISGHDNLYWYRRVMGKEIKFLLHFVKESKQDESGMPNNRFLAERTGGTYSTLKVQPAELEDSGVYFCASSRDRVVYGYTFGSGTRLTVV.

This sequence joins TRBV23-1 and TRBJ1-5; tentatively, D is TRBD1 (6 bases). TRBV23-1 is known as an ORF, though its function is uncertain. This CDR3 is built from 18 residues. The V end lost 3 bases, the J end lost 7 bases, and 25 bases lay between the germline ends. Here the CDR3 DNA reads TGCGCCAGCAGTCAGCAGTGGCAGGGGAAGATTAGCTGCCAGCCCCAGCATTTT. Its translation is CASSQQWQGKISCQPQHF.

This clone has only a few counts. The junction does not match germline at one end; this may be a read error. The CDR3 sequence is CASTIGVYQPQHF. CDR3 nucleotide sequence: TGTGCCAGTACTATAGGGGTATATCAGCCCCAGCATTTT. The chain joins TRBV19 to TRBJ1-5, with D maybe TRBD1 (5 bases). This CDR3 has 13 residues. Per the germline V gene, CDR1 is LNHDA and CDR2 is SQIVND (reference sequence).

This chain uses TRBV27 with TRBJ2-5; TRBD1 agrees at 8 bases. The length of the CDR3 is 16 residues. Germline values: CDR1 MNHEY, CDR2 SMNVEV (reference sequence). Losses at the gene ends were 6 bases for V and 5 bases for J; bases not matched to a gene: 14. The CDR3 nucleotides read TGTGCCAGCAGGTCTCTTGGGACAGGCCTAGGGGAGACCCAGTACTTC. Its translation: CASRSLGTGLGETQYF.

This chain connects TRBV7-9 to TRBJ2-1; 12 nucleotides align to TRBD2. In germline, CDR1 is SEHNR, CDR2 FQNEAQ (reference sequence). This CDR3 is built from 16 residues. Trimming cost V 1 base and J 4 bases; bases outside gene matches: 2. The DNA for the CDR3 is TGTGCCAGCAGCTTAGGGACTAGCGGGGAGTACAATGAGCAGTTCTTC. Amino acids: CASSLGTSGEYNEQFF.

The count of this clone is one. The V and J genes are TRBV6-4 and TRBJ1-1; D uncertain. The CDR3 is 14 residues long. V lost 3 bases and J lost 0, with 8 bases in between. Germline-derived CDR1 and CDR2 are MRHNA and SNTAGT. CDR3 region: CASSDQAMNTEAFF. In DNA form, the CDR3 reads TGTGCCAGCAGTGATCAGGCAATGAACACTGAAGCTTTCTTT.

The V call is TRBV9, the J call TRBJ1-3; D may be TRBD1 (6 bases). The CDR3 has 17 amino acids. Germline V lookup: CDR1 SGDLS, CDR2 YYNGEE. Deletions cut 0 bases from V and 0 bases from J, with 13 bases between. The CDR3 loop reads CASSVVGGLHSGNTIYF. Here the CDR3 DNA reads TGTGCCAGCAGCGTAGTGGGGGGGCTCCACTCTGGAAACACCATATATTTT. Complete variable domain (other parts from reference TRBV9 and TRBJ1-3): DSGVTQTPKHLITATGQRVTLRCSPRSGDLSVYWYQQSLDQGLQFLIQYYNGEERAKGNILERFSAQQFPDLHSELNLSSLELGDSALYFCASSVVGGLHSGNTIYFGEGSWLTVV.